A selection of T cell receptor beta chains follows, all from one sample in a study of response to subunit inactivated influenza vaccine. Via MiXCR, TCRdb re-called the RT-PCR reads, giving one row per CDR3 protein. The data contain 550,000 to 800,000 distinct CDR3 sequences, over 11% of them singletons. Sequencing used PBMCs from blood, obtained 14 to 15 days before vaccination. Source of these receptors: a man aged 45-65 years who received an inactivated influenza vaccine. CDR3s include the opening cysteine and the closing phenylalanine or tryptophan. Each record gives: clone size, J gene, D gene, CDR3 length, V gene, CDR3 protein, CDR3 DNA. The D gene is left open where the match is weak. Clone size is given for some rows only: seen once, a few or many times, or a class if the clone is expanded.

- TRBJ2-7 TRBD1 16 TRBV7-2 CASSLGVYQGAYEQYF TGTGCCAGCAGCTTAGGGGTGTATCAGGGGGCCTACGAGCAGTACTTC
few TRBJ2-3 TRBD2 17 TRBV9 CASSVRASGGASDTQYF TGTGCCAGCAGCGTAAGGGCTAGCGGGGGGGCATCGGATACGCAGTATTTT
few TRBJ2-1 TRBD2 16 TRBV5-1 CASSIIAGATYNEQFF TGCGCCAGCAGCATAATAGCGGGAGCTACCTACAATGAGCAGTTCTTC
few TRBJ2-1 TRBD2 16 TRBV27 CASSLIRGGALNEQFF TGTGCCAGCAGTTTAATCCGCGGGGGGGCCCTGAATGAGCAGTTCTTC
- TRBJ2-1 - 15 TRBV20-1 CSARFGGANYNEQFF TGCAGTGCTAGATTCGGCGGGGCAAACTACAATGAGCAGTTCTTC
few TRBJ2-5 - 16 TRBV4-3 CASSQSAGAGGETQYF TGCGCCAGCAGCCAATCGGCAGGGGCAGGCGGAGAGACCCAGTACTTC
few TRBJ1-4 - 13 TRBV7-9 CASSSSANEKLFF TGTGCCAGCAGCTCCTCTGCTAATGAAAAACTGTTTTTT
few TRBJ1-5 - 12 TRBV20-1 CSATQFNQPQHF TGCAGTGCTACGCAGTTCAATCAGCCCCAGCATTTT
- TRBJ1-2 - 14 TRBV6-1 CASSGRTALVGYTF TGTGCCAGCAGTGGCCGGACGGCCCTGGTGGGCTACACCTTC
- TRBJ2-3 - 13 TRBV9 CASSVDDADTQYF TGTGCCAGCAGCGTAGATGATGCAGATACGCAGTATTTT
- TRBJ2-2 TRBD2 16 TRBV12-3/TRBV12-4 CASSSLAGAGTGELFF TGTGCCAGCAGTTCGCTAGCGGGGGCGGGCACCGGGGAGCTGTTTTTT
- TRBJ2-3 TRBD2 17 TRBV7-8 CASSERGLAGNTDTQYF TGTGCCAGCAGCGAACGGGGACTAGCGGGAAACACAGATACGCAGTATTTT
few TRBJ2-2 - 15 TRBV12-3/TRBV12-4 CATWRGRANTGELFF TGTGCCACCTGGAGGGGAAGGGCGAACACCGGGGAGCTGTTTTTT
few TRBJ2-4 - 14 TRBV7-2 CASSLMGGKNIQYF TGTGCCAGCAGCTTGATGGGAGGCAAAAACATTCAGTACTTC
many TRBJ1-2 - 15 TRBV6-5 CASSYSAGEVVGYTF TGTGCCAGCAGTTACTCGGCCGGGGAGGTGGTCGGCTACACCTTC
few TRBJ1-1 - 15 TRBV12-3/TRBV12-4 CASSFGQVVDTEAFF TGTGCCAGCAGTTTCGGGCAGGTCGTGGACACTGAAGCTTTCTTT
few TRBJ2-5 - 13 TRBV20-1 CSASAGAPETQYF TGCAGTGCTAGCGCGGGGGCCCCAGAGACCCAGTACTTC
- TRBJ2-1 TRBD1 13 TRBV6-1 CASRRTGRNEQFF TGTGCCAGCAGACGGACAGGGAGGAATGAGCAGTTCTTC
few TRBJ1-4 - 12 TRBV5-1 CASSAEVGKLFF TGCGCCAGCAGCGCCGAGGTCGGAAAACTGTTTTTT
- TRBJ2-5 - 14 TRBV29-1 CSVEEGFVRETQYF TGCAGCGTGGAGGAGGGGTTTGTTCGAGAGACCCAGTACTTC
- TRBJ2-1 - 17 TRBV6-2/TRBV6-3 CASSYSLIGRRGYEQFF TGTGCCAGCAGTTACTCCCTAATCGGACGCCGTGGGTATGAGCAGTTCTTC
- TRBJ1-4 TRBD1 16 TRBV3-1 CASSQGRGQGNEKLFF TGTGCCAGCAGCCAAGGCCGCGGACAGGGGAATGAAAAACTGTTTTTT
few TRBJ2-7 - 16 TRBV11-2 CASSLDLGGAPYEQYF TGTGCCAGCAGCTTAGATTTGGGGGGGGCTCCCTACGAGCAGTACTTC
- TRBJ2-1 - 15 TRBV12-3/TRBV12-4 CASMRRVNSYNEQFF TGTGCCAGCATGAGGAGGGTAAACTCCTACAATGAGCAGTTCTTC
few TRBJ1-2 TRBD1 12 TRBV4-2 CASSDRAYGYTF TGTGCCAGCAGCGACAGGGCCTATGGCTACACCTTC
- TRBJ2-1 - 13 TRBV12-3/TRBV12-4 CASSLLGANEQFF TGTGCCAGCAGTTTACTCGGGGCCAATGAGCAGTTCTTC